The next 7 T cell receptor beta chains were all read from a single sample in a study of cytomegalovirus exposure and HLA in healthy donors. This table comes from immunoSEQ multiplex PCR, and its TCRdb copy is limited to in-frame clones, with some not included. The repertoire holds approximately 60,000 clones, with around 90% as singletons. Sequenced sample: PBMCs. The receptors shown here come from a man aged 18 to 30 in good health and CMV-seronegative.

The chain has TRBV7-6 and TRBJ2-1; 11 bases fit TRBD2. The germline gives CDR1 SGHVS, CDR2 FNYEAQ. The CDR3 runs to 17 residues. Trimming cost V 5 bases and J 7 bases; bases outside gene matches: 13. The DNA for the CDR3 is TGTGCCAGCAGCGAAGCCGGACTAGCGGGTCCTCGGAATGAGCAGTTCTTC. This codes for CASSEAGLAGPRNEQFF.

The chain is built from TRBV5-1 and TRBJ2-4; 8 bases fit TRBD2. Germline CDR1 SGHRS, CDR2 YFSETQ. Trimming removed 3 bases from V and 3 bases from J; junction bases left unmatched: 20. The CDR3 length is 20 residues. CDR3 amino acids: CASSSWGLGGLRRGKNIQYF. The CDR3 nucleotides read TGCGCCAGCAGCTCTTGGGGACTAGGTGGGCTTCGAAGGGGCAAAAACATTCAGTACTTC. The whole variable domain, remainder taken from reference TRBV5-1 and TRBJ2-4, is KAGVTQTPRYLIKTRGQQVTLSCSPISGHRSVSWYQQTPGQGLQFLFEYFSETQRNKGNFPGRFSGRQFSNSRSEMNVSTLELGDSALYLCASSSWGLGGLRRGKNIQYFGAGTRLSVL.

J is TRBJ2-7 and V is TRBV28; TRBD2 matches at 7 bases. The V segment lost 3 bases and the J segment 1 base; nucleotides outside the gene matches: 9. The germline CDR1 and CDR2 sequences are MDHEN and SYDVKM. CDR3 length equals 16 residues. The CDR3 DNA sequence: TGTGCCAGCAGTTTCCCAGTGGGAGGGCTTTCCTACGAGCAGTACTTC. Translation: CASSFPVGGLSYEQYF.

The rearrangement links TRBV11-2 to TRBJ1-3; D possibly corresponds to TRBD1 (5 bases). Per the germline V gene, CDR1 is SGHAT and CDR2 is FQNNGV. This CDR3 is built from 14 residues. V dropped 1 base and J dropped 1 base, with 5 bases sitting between them. This chain's CDR3 is CASSLAGSGNTIYF. The DNA for the CDR3 is TGTGCCAGCAGCTTAGCAGGGTCTGGAAACACCATATATTTT.

The J gene is TRBJ2-1, the V gene TRBV11-2, with 9 bases aligning to TRBD2. With 5 bases clipped from V and 4 bases from J, the junction kept 6 bases outside the gene matches. Germline V gene data show CDR1 as SGHAT and CDR2 as FQNNGV. CDR3 length: 15 amino acids. In DNA, the CDR3 is TGTGCCAGCAGCGAGACTAGCGGAGCATACAATGAGCAGTTCTTC. Amino acid sequence: CASSETSGAYNEQFF.

The chain employs TRBV7-9 and TRBJ1-2; D not resolved. Trimming cost V 5 bases and J 8 bases, with 15 bases left between them. The CDR3 length is 13 residues. Germline loops: CDR1 SEHNR, CDR2 FQNEAQ (reference sequence). The CDR3 sequence is CASSADSNLGYTF. The CDR3 DNA sequence: TGTGCCAGCAGCGCGGACTCTAACTTAGGCTACACCTTC.

This clone appeared once. The rearrangement links TRBV4-2 to TRBJ2-3; tentative D call: TRBD1 (6 bases). Trimming shortened V by 3 bases and J by 2 bases, and 15 bases separated the two germline ends. CDR3 length equals 16 residues. In germline, CDR1 is LGHNA, CDR2 YNFKEQ. The CDR3 coding sequence is TGTGCCAGCAGCCAGGAACAGGGAACAGTCACAGATACGCAGTATTTT. It specifies CASSQEQGTVTDTQYF.